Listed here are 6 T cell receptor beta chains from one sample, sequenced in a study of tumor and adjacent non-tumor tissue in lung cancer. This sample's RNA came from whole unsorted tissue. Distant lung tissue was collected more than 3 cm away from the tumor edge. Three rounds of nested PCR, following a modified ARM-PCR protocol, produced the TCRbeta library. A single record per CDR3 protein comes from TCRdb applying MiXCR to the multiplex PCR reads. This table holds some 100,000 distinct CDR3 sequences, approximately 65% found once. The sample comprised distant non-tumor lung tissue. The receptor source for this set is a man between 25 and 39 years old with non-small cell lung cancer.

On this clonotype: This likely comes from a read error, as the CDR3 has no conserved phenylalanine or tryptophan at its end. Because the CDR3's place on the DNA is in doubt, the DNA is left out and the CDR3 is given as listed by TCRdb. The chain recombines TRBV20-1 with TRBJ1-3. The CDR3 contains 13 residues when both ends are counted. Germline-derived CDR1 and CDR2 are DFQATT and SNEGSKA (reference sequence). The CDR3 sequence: CSARGTAKSTRYI.

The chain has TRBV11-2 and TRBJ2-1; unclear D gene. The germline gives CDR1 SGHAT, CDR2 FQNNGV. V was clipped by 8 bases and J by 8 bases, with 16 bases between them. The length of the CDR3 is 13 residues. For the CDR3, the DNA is TGTGCCAGCTACGCAATGGGTGTGGATGAGCAGTTCTTC. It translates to CASYAMGVDEQFF. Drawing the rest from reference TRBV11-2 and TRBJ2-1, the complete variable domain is EAGVAQSPRYKIIEKRQSVAFWCNPISGHATLYWYQQILGQGPKLLIQFQNNGVVDDSQLPKDRFSAERLKGVDSTLKIQPAKLEDSAVYLCASYAMGVDEQFFGPGTRLTVL.

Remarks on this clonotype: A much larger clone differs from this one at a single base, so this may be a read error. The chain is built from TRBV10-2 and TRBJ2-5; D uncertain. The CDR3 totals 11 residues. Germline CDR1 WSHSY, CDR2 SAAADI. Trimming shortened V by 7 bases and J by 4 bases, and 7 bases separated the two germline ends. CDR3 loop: CASNHTETQYF. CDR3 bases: TGCGCCAGCAACCACACAGAGACCCAGTACTTC.

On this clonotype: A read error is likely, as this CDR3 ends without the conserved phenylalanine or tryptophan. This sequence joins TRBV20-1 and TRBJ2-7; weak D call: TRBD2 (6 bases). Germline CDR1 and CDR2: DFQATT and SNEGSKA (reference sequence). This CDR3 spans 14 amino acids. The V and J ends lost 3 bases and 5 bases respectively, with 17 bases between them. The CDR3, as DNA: TGCAGTGCTAGGCAGGTCGGGGGTCCGCACGAGCAGTACTTA. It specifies CSARQVGGPHEQYL.

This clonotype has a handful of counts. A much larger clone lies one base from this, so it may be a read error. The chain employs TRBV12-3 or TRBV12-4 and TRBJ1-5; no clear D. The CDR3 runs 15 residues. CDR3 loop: CANSLEGLRDQPQHF. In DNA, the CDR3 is TGTGCCAACAGTTTAGAAGGCCTGAGGGATCAGCCCCAGCATTTT.

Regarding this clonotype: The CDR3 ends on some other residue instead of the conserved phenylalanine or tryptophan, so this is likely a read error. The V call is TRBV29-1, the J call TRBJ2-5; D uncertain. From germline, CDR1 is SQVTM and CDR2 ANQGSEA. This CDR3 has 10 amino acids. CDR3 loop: CNVEHETQYI. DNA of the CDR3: TGCAACGTTGAGCACGAGACCCAGTACATC.